This entry features one T cell receptor beta chain sequence. As handled by the study authors: Amplification of reference gene primers provided the estimated nucleated cell counts. Here immunoSEQ multiplex PCR was the method, and the copy in TCRdb shows in-frame clones only, minus some. The V and J calls and the clone size are those of that table, but D and trimming were determined from the DNA. The sample contains about 120,000 clones, over 75% of which appear only once. Germline V gene lookup returns CDR1 MGHDK and CDR2 SYGVNS. This CDR3 region has 13 residues. The ends were cut back, 4 bases at V and 7 bases at J, with 13 bases in the middle. This record comes from a study of blood T cell repertoires in COVID-19. Across the whole study: Sites in the United States, Italy and Spain provided acute and convalescent COVID-19 samples. PBMCs, B-cell-depleted T cells, or T cells were the source of the cDNA or gDNA that made up the material.

The specimen sequenced was peripheral blood. This sequence originates from a man between 60 and 75 years old with active or convalescent COVID-19. The chain uses TRBV25-1 and TRBJ1-1; D is unresolved. The chain's CDR3 is CASSGTPRVEAFF. DNA of the CDR3: TGTGCCAGCAGTGGGACTCCTAGGGTTGAAGCTTTCTTT.